Below are 20 T cell receptor beta chains sequenced from a single sample in a study of long-term antiretroviral therapy in people with HIV. Version v3.0 of the immunoSEQ assay ran at survey level. Clones were sequenced by immunoSEQ multiplex PCR, and TCRdb holds only the in-frame ones, with some missing. Here the sample spans about 20,000 clones, just under 80% being singletons. Sequences were derived from unsorted PBMCs, sampled 0.3 years after starting antiretroviral therapy. These receptors were collected from a woman in her forties or fifties with HIV.

The genes are TRBV30 and TRBJ2-3, with D perhaps TRBD2 (5 bases). The V gene lost 2 bases and the J gene lost 0 bases, with 18 bases spanning the gap. The CDR3 totals 17 residues. Looked up from germline, CDR1 is GTSNPN and CDR2 is SVGIG (reference sequence). As DNA, the CDR3 is TGTGCCTGGAGTACTGCCACGCCCCCGGGGAGCACAGATACGCAGTATTTT. Its translation is CAWSTATPPGSTDTQYF.

V usage is TRBV25-1 and J usage is TRBJ1-6; D unclear. This CDR3 is 11 amino acids long. Germline CDR1 and CDR2: MGHDK and SYGVNS. The V end lost 4 bases, the J end lost 10 bases, and 5 bases lay between the germline ends. Here the CDR3 DNA reads TGTGCCAGCAGTGGCCAATCACCCCTCCACTTT. Translating it yields CASSGQSPLHF. The variable domain in full, with the rest retrieved from reference TRBV25-1 and TRBJ1-6, is EADIYQTPRYLVIGTGKKITLECSQTMGHDKMYWYQQDPGMELHLIHYSYGVNSTEKGDLSSESTVSRIRTEHFPLTLESARPSHTSQYLCASSGQSPLHFGNGTRLTVT.

The count of this clone is one. The rearrangement links TRBV5-1 to TRBJ1-4, with D possibly being TRBD1 (5 bases). Germline CDR1 is SGHRS and CDR2 is YFSETQ. The CDR3 is 15 amino acids. V lost 0 bases, J lost 5 bases, and 11 bases lay in between. CDR3 in DNA: TGCGCCAGCAGCTTGGAACCAGGGCAAAATGAAAAACTGTTTTTT. This translates into CASSLEPGQNEKLFF.

By proportion, this clone is medium-sized. The chain recombines TRBV7-2 with TRBJ2-3; 8 positions agree with TRBD2. This CDR3 region has 16 residues. Germline CDR1 and CDR2: SGHTA and FQGNSA. V shed 3 bases, J shed 0 bases, and the junction held 5 bases outside the gene matches. The CDR3: CASSLASGSSTDTQYF. Written as DNA, the CDR3 is TGTGCCAGCAGCTTGGCTAGCGGGTCTAGCACAGATACGCAGTATTTT.

The rearrangement joins TRBV4-1 to TRBJ2-3, with D perhaps being TRBD1 or TRBD2 (5 bases each). The CDR3 extends over 14 amino acids. Trimming took off 4 bases at V and 9 bases at J, with 17 bases between the two ends. Germline V gives CDR1 MGHRA, CDR2 YSYEKL. CDR3 amino acids: CASSLGDGSGTQYF. CDR3 nucleotide sequence: TGCGCCAGCAGCCTCGGGGACGGGTCGGGGACGCAGTATTTT.

J is TRBJ2-1 and V is TRBV11-1, with D tentatively TRBD1 (6 bases). Germline V gene lookup returns CDR1 SGHAT and CDR2 FQDESV (reference sequence). This CDR3 region has 15 residues. The germline V and J ends were trimmed by 2 bases and 0 bases, with 8 bases remaining between them. This chain's CDR3 is CASSLTDSSYNEQFF. CDR3 sequence (DNA): TGTGCCAGCAGCTTAACGGACAGCTCCTACAATGAGCAGTTCTTC.

This chain joins TRBV19 and TRBJ1-6, with 7 bases lining up with TRBD1. The trim removed 10 bases at V and 4 bases at J, leaving 10 bases unmatched. The CDR3 sequence is 15 residues long. Per the germline V gene, CDR1 is LNHDA and CDR2 is SQIVND (reference sequence). The CDR3, as DNA: TGTGCCACCCGTCGAGGGGGCGGGTATAATTCACCCCTCCACTTT. Protein sequence: CATRRGGGYNSPLHF.

V and J are TRBV6-1 and TRBJ1-1; D gene uncertain. This CDR3 is 15 amino acids long. Trimming removed 1 base from V and 3 bases from J, with 12 bases in between. Germline CDR1 reads MNHNS; CDR2 reads SASEGT. The CDR3 sequence: CASSEGLGVYTEAFF. The CDR3 DNA follows: TGTGCCAGCAGTGAAGGGTTAGGAGTTTACACTGAAGCTTTCTTT.

This chain links TRBV5-1 with TRBJ1-3; D remains ambiguous. Deletions cut 1 base from V and 1 base from J, with 6 bases between. CDR3 length: 14 residues. Germline CDR1 reads SGHRS; CDR2 reads YFSETQ. The CDR3 sequence: CASSLSNSGNTIYF. As DNA, the CDR3 is TGCGCCAGCAGCTTGTCGAATTCTGGAAACACCATATATTTT.

The chain recombines TRBV7-2 with TRBJ2-5; TRBD2 is a possible D gene (5 bases). There are 14 residues in the CDR3. From germline, CDR1 is SGHTA and CDR2 FQGNSA. The V and J ends lost 5 bases and 3 bases respectively, with 13 bases between them. The CDR3 loop reads CASSPSLGEETQYF. The CDR3 nucleotides are TGTGCCAGCAGCCCATCACTAGGCGAAGAGACCCAGTACTTC.

J is TRBJ2-1 and V is TRBV7-3; TRBD2 matches at 7 bases. CDR1 is SGHTA and CDR2 is FQGTGA in the germline V gene. J gave up 10 bases and V 2 bases, and 5 bases lay outside the gene matches. CDR3 size: 13 residues. The CDR3 spells CASSLSSSGEQFF. The CDR3 nucleotides are TGTGCCAGCAGCTTATCTTCTAGCGGCGAGCAGTTCTTC.

The rearrangement joins TRBV13 to TRBJ2-7, with a possible D match to TRBD2 (6 bases). The CDR3 runs to 16 residues. Germline CDR1 is PRHDT and CDR2 is FYEKMQ (reference sequence). V was trimmed by 1 base and J by 2 bases, leaving 15 bases between them. The CDR3 DNA is TGTGCCAGCAGCTTAGAGGACGGGGGTACCCCCTACGAGCAGTACTTC. Its translation: CASSLEDGGTPYEQYF.

In its sample, this clone was seen once. This chain links TRBV14 with TRBJ1-3; possibly TRBD1 for D (5 bases). Looked up from germline, CDR1 is SGHDN and CDR2 is FVKESK. The CDR3 extends over 15 amino acids. V was trimmed by 1 base and J by 7 bases, leaving 14 bases between them. CDR3 residues: CASSQGDLHLNTIYF. The DNA of the CDR3 is TGTGCCAGCAGCCAAGGGGACCTTCACCTGAACACCATATATTTT.

This clone was recorded once. J is TRBJ2-3 and V is TRBV7-3; 8 bases map to TRBD2. Trimming removed 2 bases from V and 4 bases from J; junction bases left unmatched: 8. This CDR3 is 16 amino acids long. Per the germline V gene, CDR1 is SGHTA and CDR2 is FQGTGA. CDR3 loop: CASSLYAGGGADTQYF. CDR3 sequence (DNA): TGTGCCAGCAGCTTATATGCGGGAGGCGGAGCAGATACGCAGTATTTT.

The chain combines TRBV9 with TRBJ1-1; D remains unclear. CDR1 is SGDLS, CDR2 YYNGEE, per germline. The CDR3 is 14 residues long. Trimming pared 0 bases from V and 1 base from J, leaving 7 bases between. The CDR3 spells CASSVGTANTEAFF. The CDR3 DNA is TGTGCCAGCAGCGTAGGTACAGCGAACACTGAAGCTTTCTTT.

This sequence joins TRBV28 and TRBJ2-7; the match to TRBD2 covers 10 bases. V lost 2 bases and J lost 2; bases outside the gene matches: 3. CDR3 size: 15 residues. CDR1 is MDHEN, CDR2 SYDVKM, per germline. The CDR3 sequence is CASSLGLAVTYEQYF. The CDR3 coding sequence is TGTGCCAGCAGTTTAGGACTAGCGGTGACCTACGAGCAGTACTTC.

The genes are TRBV7-2 and TRBJ1-3, with a possible D match to TRBD1 (6 bases). Germline V CDR1 and CDR2: SGHTA, FQGNSA. The V and J ends lost 5 bases and 4 bases respectively, with 15 bases between them. The CDR3 has 15 amino acids. Here the CDR3 DNA reads TGTGCCAGCAGCCAGGAGGGGGTGAGCGGAAACACCATATATTTT. The encoded protein is CASSQEGVSGNTIYF.

This chain links TRBV6-6 with TRBJ1-2; D is unclear. V was shortened by 6 bases and J by 4 bases, with 12 bases between the two germline ends. Germline V gives CDR1 MNHNY, CDR2 SVGAGI (reference sequence). CDR3 length equals 13 residues. The CDR3 protein is CASSPDGLYGYTF. The CDR3 coding sequence is TGTGCCAGCAGCCCGGACGGACTCTATGGCTACACCTTC.

The chain recombines TRBV11-3 with TRBJ2-2; no clear D. This CDR3 spans 14 amino acids. CDR1 is SGHNT, CDR2 YENEEA, per germline. Between the trimmed V and J ends, which lost 1 base and 0 bases, there was a span of 3 bases. The CDR3 is CASSLGTNTGELFF. CDR3 DNA: TGTGCCAGCAGCTTAGGAACGAACACCGGGGAGCTGTTTTTT. Drawing the rest from reference TRBV11-3 and TRBJ2-2, the complete variable domain is EAGVVQSPRYKIIEKKQPVAFWCNPISGHNTLYWYLQNLGQGPELLIRYENEEAVDDSQLPKDRFSAERLKGVDSTLKIQPAELGDSAVYLCASSLGTNTGELFFGEGSRLTVL.

The chain employs TRBV5-6 and TRBJ2-5, with D hard to call. The CDR3 has 15 residues. Trimming stripped 0 bases from V and 0 bases from J, with 9 bases between. Germline CDR1 reads SGHDT; CDR2 reads YYEEEE. The CDR3 bases are TGTGCCAGCAGCTTGGGAGTCGCTTACCAAGAGACCCAGTACTTC. It codes for CASSLGVAYQETQYF.